The entry that follows covers one TCR beta chain sequence. When the RNA was reverse transcribed, random hexamers were used with an input of about 0.5 to 1 ug. One entry per CDR3 protein results from TCRdb running MiXCR on the immunoSEQ multiplex PCR reads. This sample has some 65,000 distinct CDR3 sequences, with approximately 93% found just once. These data originate in a study of CD8 T cells in Susac syndrome. The sequenced material came from CD8+ T cells from PBMCs. The source is a human donor with multiple sclerosis.

The CDR3 loop reads CASSPPSSSNEQFF. The CDR3 DNA reads as TGTGCCAGCTCACCACCATCCTCAAGCAATGAGCAGTTCTTC. The chain has TRBV18 and TRBJ2-1; D is ambiguous. This CDR3 is 14 amino acids long. Per the germline V gene, CDR1 is KGHSH and CDR2 is LQKENI. The V end lost 0 bases, the J end lost 6 bases, and 9 bases lay between the germline ends.